Listed below are T cell receptor beta chains from one sample, sequenced in a study of blood T cell repertoires in COVID-19. The assay was immunoSEQ multiplex PCR, and TCRdb's table has in-frame clones only and misses some. In the table there are roughly 150,000 clones, roughly 88% of which are singletons. What was sequenced was peripheral blood. The receptors were gathered from a man between 18 and 29 years old with COVID-19, enrolled during active disease. CDR3s include the opening cysteine and the closing phenylalanine or tryptophan. Each record gives: V gene, D gene, J gene, clone size, CDR3 DNA, CDR3 protein. A D gene is named only where the DNA matches it firmly. Clone sizes are given selectively: once, few, many, or a class where the clone is expanded.

V: TRBV2; D: -; J: TRBJ1-2; size: once; DNA: TGTGCCAGCAGAAAGACTCTCGAGGAAGGCTACACCTTC; CDR3: CASRKTLEEGYTF
V: TRBV6-2/TRBV6-3; D: -; J: TRBJ1-5; size: -; DNA: TGTGCCAGCAGTTCCCAATTCACAGGGTACCGAAATCAGCCCCAGCATTTT; CDR3: CASSSQFTGYRNQPQHF
V: TRBV19; D: -; J: TRBJ2-3; size: -; DNA: TGTGCCAGTAGTATAGAACAGGGAACAGATACGCAGTATTTT; CDR3: CASSIEQGTDTQYF
V: TRBV28; D: TRBD1; J: TRBJ2-2; size: -; DNA: TGTGCCAGCAGCCGGACAGGGCACAACACCGGGGAGCTGTTTTTT; CDR3: CASSRTGHNTGELFF
V: TRBV5-1; D: -; J: TRBJ2-7; size: -; DNA: TGCGCCAGCAGCTTGGGGCTAGAATCACTCGAGCAGTACTTC; CDR3: CASSLGLESLEQYF
V: TRBV19; D: TRBD2; J: TRBJ2-1; size: -; DNA: TGTGCCAGTAGTATAGCGGGAGGGCCCAATGAGCAGTTCTTC; CDR3: CASSIAGGPNEQFF
V: TRBV30; D: TRBD1; J: TRBJ1-5; size: -; DNA: TGTGCCTGGAGATCGGACAGGGATAATCAGCCCCAGCATTTT; CDR3: CAWRSDRDNQPQHF
V: TRBV29-1; D: -; J: TRBJ1-4; size: -; DNA: TGCAGCGTGGTGGGGGGGGACAATGAAAAACTGCTTTTT; CDR3: CSVVGGDNEKLLF
V: TRBV12-5; D: -; J: TRBJ1-2; size: -; DNA: TGTGCTAGTGGAAGCGATATTAACTATGGCTACACCTTC; CDR3: CASGSDINYGYTF
V: TRBV6-6; D: -; J: TRBJ1-1; size: few; DNA: TGTGCCAGCAGTGAGAGTTACGATGAAGCTTTCTTT; CDR3: CASSESYDEAFF
V: TRBV21-1; D: -; J: TRBJ1-1; size: -; DNA: TGTGCCGGGGGACAGGCGACGACTGAAGCTTTCTTT; CDR3: CAGGQATTEAFF
V: TRBV27; D: TRBD1; J: TRBJ2-3; size: -; DNA: TGTGCCAGCAGTCCCGGACAGGGGGCGGGTTCAGATACGCAGTATTTT; CDR3: CASSPGQGAGSDTQYF
V: TRBV18; D: TRBD1; J: TRBJ1-1; size: -; DNA: TGTGCCAGCTCACCCGGACAGGGCAGAACTGAAGCTTTCTTT; CDR3: CASSPGQGRTEAFF
V: TRBV9; D: TRBD2; J: TRBJ2-1; size: -; DNA: TGTGCCAGCAGCGTAGACGCGGGGGGATACAATGAGCAGTTCTTC; CDR3: CASSVDAGGYNEQFF
V: TRBV7-6; D: TRBD2; J: TRBJ2-1; size: -; DNA: TGTGCCAGCAGCCCCCCATCCGGGACTAGCGGGAGGAATGAGCAGTTCTTC; CDR3: CASSPPSGTSGRNEQFF
V: TRBV6-6; D: -; J: TRBJ1-6; size: -; DNA: -; CDR3: CASSTSSPLHF
V: TRBV12-3/TRBV12-4; D: TRBD1; J: TRBJ1-2; size: -; DNA: TGTGCCAGCAGCCGAGACAGGGCCGCCGGCTACACCTTC; CDR3: CASSRDRAAGYTF
V: TRBV5-4; D: -; J: TRBJ2-1; size: -; DNA: TGTGCCAGCAGCTTGCTGGCGGCCAATGAGCAGTTCTTC; CDR3: CASSLLAANEQFF
V: TRBV12-5; D: TRBD1; J: TRBJ2-2; size: -; DNA: TGTGCTAGTGGTTCCTCAACCGGGACAGGGAACACCGGGGAGCTGTTTTTT; CDR3: CASGSSTGTGNTGELFF
V: TRBV28; D: TRBD1; J: TRBJ2-5; size: -; DNA: TGTGCCAGCAGTTTAGACAGGGGGCGAGAGACCCAGTACTTC; CDR3: CASSLDRGRETQYF
V: TRBV5-4; D: -; J: TRBJ2-2; size: -; DNA: TGTGCCAGCAGCTTTGGTCAGACCGGGGAGCTGTTTTTT; CDR3: CASSFGQTGELFF
V: TRBV6-2/TRBV6-3; D: -; J: TRBJ2-1; size: -; DNA: TGTGCCAGCAGTTACTCGATTGGAGGTGAGCAGTTCTTC; CDR3: CASSYSIGGEQFF
V: TRBV6-5; D: TRBD1; J: TRBJ1-1; size: -; DNA: TGTGCCAGCAGTCCCCAGACAGGGATGACTGAAGCTTTCTTT; CDR3: CASSPQTGMTEAFF
V: TRBV24-1; D: TRBD2; J: TRBJ2-7; size: -; DNA: TGTGCCACCAGTGATTCGACTAGCGGGATAAGCTCCTACGAGCAGTACTTC; CDR3: CATSDSTSGISSYEQYF
V: TRBV14; D: TRBD2; J: TRBJ2-3; size: -; DNA: TGTGCCAGCAGCCAAGCGGCGGGAGGGCCTGGAGATACGCAGTATTTT; CDR3: CASSQAAGGPGDTQYF
V: TRBV7-2; D: TRBD2; J: TRBJ2-3; size: once; DNA: TGTGCCAGCAGCTTAAGAGCGGGGGAGCTGAATACGCAGTATTTT; CDR3: CASSLRAGELNTQYF
V: TRBV15; D: TRBD2; J: TRBJ2-3; size: -; DNA: TGTGCCACCAGCACGGTGGCAGGGAGGGCAGATACGCAGTATTTT; CDR3: CATSTVAGRADTQYF
V: TRBV29-1; D: TRBD1; J: TRBJ1-4; size: once; DNA: TGCAGCGTTGGGACAGGGAGGGGTAATGAAAAACTGTTTTTT; CDR3: CSVGTGRGNEKLFF
V: TRBV7-2; D: -; J: TRBJ1-5; size: -; DNA: TGTGCCAGCAGCACCGCAGGGGTAGATCAGCCCCAGCATTTT; CDR3: CASSTAGVDQPQHF
V: TRBV7-2; D: -; J: TRBJ2-3; size: -; DNA: TGTGCCAGCAGCCCAGGAAGAGGGTTTGATACGCAGTATTTT; CDR3: CASSPGRGFDTQYF
V: TRBV6-2/TRBV6-3; D: TRBD2; J: TRBJ2-7; size: -; DNA: TGTGCCAGCAGTTACACGGGGATTCCGGGACTAGCGCCCTACGAGCAGTACTTC; CDR3: CASSYTGIPGLAPYEQYF
V: TRBV7-6; D: TRBD1; J: TRBJ2-7; size: -; DNA: TGTGCCAGCAGTCCACCCGGGACAGCCTACGAGCAGTACTTC; CDR3: CASSPPGTAYEQYF
V: TRBV27; D: TRBD2; J: TRBJ2-7; size: -; DNA: TGTGCCAGCAGTGGGCTTAGCGGGGAGAGCTCCTACGAGCAGTACTTC; CDR3: CASSGLSGESSYEQYF
V: TRBV29-1; D: -; J: TRBJ1-2; size: -; DNA: TGCAGCGTTGACAGGGTCTATGGCTACACCTTC; CDR3: CSVDRVYGYTF
V: TRBV30; D: TRBD1; J: TRBJ1-2; size: -; DNA: TGTGCCTGGAGCCGGGACAGGCCCTATGGCTACACCTTC; CDR3: CAWSRDRPYGYTF
V: TRBV27; D: TRBD2; J: TRBJ2-3; size: -; DNA: TGTGCCAGCAGTCCCCGGACTAGCGGGATGACAGATACGCAGTATTTT; CDR3: CASSPRTSGMTDTQYF
V: TRBV30; D: -; J: TRBJ1-2; size: few; DNA: TGTGCCTGGAGCCCCGGGACATATCACACCTTC; CDR3: CAWSPGTYHTF
V: TRBV6-1; D: -; J: TRBJ2-7; size: -; DNA: TGTGCCAGCAGTGCCCCACAGGAGCAGTACTTC; CDR3: CASSAPQEQYF
V: TRBV6-8; D: -; J: TRBJ1-3; size: -; DNA: TGTGCCAGCAGTTACCCTGCTAGGCAGAGCTCTGGAAACACCATATATTTT; CDR3: CASSYPARQSSGNTIYF
V: TRBV27; D: -; J: TRBJ2-1; size: -; DNA: TGTGCCAGCAGTTTCAGGAATGGGAATGAGCAGTTCTTC; CDR3: CASSFRNGNEQFF
V: TRBV7-2; D: TRBD1; J: TRBJ2-7; size: -; DNA: TGTGCCAGCAGCACGGACAGGGGGCGCGACGAGCAGTACTTC; CDR3: CASSTDRGRDEQYF
V: TRBV27; D: TRBD2; J: TRBJ2-2; size: -; DNA: TGTGCCAGCACCTGGGCTAGCGGGAGGGAGCTGTTTTTT; CDR3: CASTWASGRELFF
V: TRBV9; D: -; J: TRBJ1-2; size: -; DNA: TGTGCCAGCACGGGGGTCGGTGGCTACACCTTC; CDR3: CASTGVGGYTF
V: TRBV27; D: TRBD1; J: TRBJ2-7; size: -; DNA: TGTGCCAGCAGTTCCCGGGCCCAGGGGGCCTACGAGCAGTACTTC; CDR3: CASSSRAQGAYEQYF
V: TRBV27; D: TRBD1; J: TRBJ1-2; size: -; DNA: TGTGCCAGCAGTTTATACCCCGACAGGGAAGCCTATGGCTACACCTTC; CDR3: CASSLYPDREAYGYTF
V: TRBV5-1; D: -; J: TRBJ2-5; size: once; DNA: TGCGCCAGCAGCTTGGGGCAACTCGCGGGGGAGACCCAGTACTTC; CDR3: CASSLGQLAGETQYF
V: TRBV7-8; D: TRBD2; J: TRBJ2-5; size: -; DNA: TGTGCCAGCAGCCTGAGACTAGCGGGCTCCCAAGAGACCCAGTACTTC; CDR3: CASSLRLAGSQETQYF
V: TRBV6-2/TRBV6-3; D: -; J: TRBJ2-1; size: -; DNA: TGTGCCAGCAGTACGCGACAGCGATTCTCCTACAATGAGCAGTTCTTC; CDR3: CASSTRQRFSYNEQFF
V: TRBV4-3; D: TRBD2; J: TRBJ2-7; size: few; DNA: TGCGCCAGCAGCCAAGATAAAGCGGGGTACGAGCAGTACTTC; CDR3: CASSQDKAGYEQYF
V: TRBV10-3; D: -; J: TRBJ1-5; size: -; DNA: TGTGCCATCAGTGAGGAGGGCAATCAGCCCCAGCATTTT; CDR3: CAISEEGNQPQHF
V: TRBV28; D: -; J: TRBJ2-7; size: -; DNA: TGTGCCAGCACCCCCCCCGCGCGGGGAATCTACGAGCAGTACTTC; CDR3: CASTPPARGIYEQYF